This is a list of T cell receptor beta chains from one sample in a study of control samples from healthy donors and cancer patients. Data came from immunoSEQ multiplex PCR; TCRdb stores just in-frame clones and leaves some out. The sample yields about 57,000 clones, 90% to 95% seen once. Sequencing was done on a sample of blood. These receptors all stem from a man aged 25-45 years in good health. CDR3s include the opening cysteine and the closing phenylalanine or tryptophan. A D gene is named only where the DNA matches it firmly. A row's size may be missing; if present it is once, few, many or a size class.

J | size | V | D | CDR3 | DNA
TRBJ1-1 | - | TRBV29-1 | - | CSVGGTGGEAFF | TGCAGCGTTGGGGGCACTGGGGGTGAAGCTTTCTTT
TRBJ2-7 | - | TRBV7-8 | TRBD2 | CASSKLAGGSSYEQYF | TGTGCCAGCAGCAAACTAGCGGGGGGATCTTCCTACGAGCAGTACTTC
TRBJ2-7 | - | TRBV18 | - | CASSPPTIPYEQYF | TGTGCCAGCTCACCACCAACCATTCCCTACGAGCAGTACTTC
TRBJ2-3 | - | TRBV5-8 | - | CASSQEPREADTQYF | TGTGCCAGCAGCCAGGAACCCAGGGAAGCAGATACGCAGTATTTT
TRBJ1-5 | - | TRBV4-1 | - | CASSQDPHAVNQPQHF | TGCGCCAGCAGCCAAGATCCCCATGCGGTAAATCAGCCCCAGCATTTT
TRBJ1-5 | - | TRBV4-1 | - | CASSQDPQGGRQPQHF | TGCGCCAGCAGCCAAGATCCACAGGGAGGTCGTCAGCCCCAGCATTTT
TRBJ1-1 | - | TRBV9 | - | CASRGGAGDRNTEAFF | TGTGCCAGCCGCGGGGGGGCCGGGGATCGGAACACTGAAGCTTTCTTT
TRBJ1-4 | - | TRBV5-4 | - | CASSLESVTNEKLFF | TGTGCCAGCAGCTTGGAGTCAGTCACTAATGAAAAACTGTTTTTT
TRBJ1-2 | - | TRBV4-1 | TRBD1 | CASSQGQAGGYGYTF | TGCGCCAGCAGCCAGGGACAGGCCGGTGGCTATGGCTACACCTTC
TRBJ1-4 | - | TRBV7-9 | TRBD1 | CASSLGVTGEDEKLFF | TGTGCCAGCAGCTTGGGGGTGACAGGGGAGGATGAAAAACTGTTTTTT
TRBJ2-2 | - | TRBV7-7 | TRBD2 | CASSSDLAGGGELFF | TGTGCCAGCAGCTCGGATCTAGCGGGGGGCGGGGAGCTGTTTTTT
TRBJ1-1 | once | TRBV7-8 | - | CASSPRPQGTEAFF | TGTGCCAGCAGCCCCCGACCCCAAGGTACTGAAGCTTTCTTT
TRBJ1-5 | once | TRBV27 | - | CASSPTSTGNQPQHF | TGTGCCAGCAGCCCAACATCAACCGGGAATCAGCCCCAGCATTTT
TRBJ1-2 | - | TRBV6-5 | - | CASRPSGANDGYTF | TGTGCCAGCAGACCTTCGGGGGCCAACGATGGCTACACCTTC
TRBJ2-4 | - | TRBV19 | TRBD2 | CASSIGPLAGGGLLAKNIQYF | TGTGCCAGTAGTATAGGACCACTAGCGGGGGGGGGATTACTAGCCAAAAACATTCAGTACTTC
TRBJ2-1 | - | TRBV7-7 | - | CASSFNRYNEQFF | TGTGCTAGCAGCTTTAACCGCTACAATGAGCAGTTCTTC
TRBJ1-5 | - | TRBV6-5 | - | CASSYSAYNSNQPQHF | TGTGCCAGCAGTTACTCAGCTTACAATAGCAATCAGCCCCAGCATTTT
TRBJ2-3 | - | TRBV7-2 | TRBD2 | CASSLGEGKADTQYF | TGTGCCAGCAGCTTAGGGGAGGGGAAAGCAGATACGCAGTATTTT
TRBJ1-2 | - | TRBV29-1 | TRBD1 | CSVDDRQGGRGYTF | TGCAGCGTTGACGATCGACAGGGGGGGCGAGGCTACACCTTC
TRBJ1-1 | - | TRBV7-2 | - | CASSSQGPTEAFF | TGTGCCAGCAGCTCACAGGGACCCACTGAAGCTTTCTTT
TRBJ1-5 | - | TRBV29-1 | TRBD1 | CSVGDSPMEPQHF | TGCAGCGTCGGGGACAGTCCAATGGAACCCCAGCATTTT
TRBJ2-7 | - | TRBV11-2 | TRBD1 | CASSPGTGGLEQYF | TGTGCCAGCAGCCCCGGGACAGGGGGCCTCGAGCAGTACTTC
TRBJ1-5 | - | TRBV7-9 | - | CASSLAGNVGQPQHF | TGTGCCAGCAGCTTAGCAGGGAATGTCGGTCAGCCCCAGCATTTT
TRBJ2-7 | once | TRBV11-1 | - | CASSLLGAFGIHEQYF | TGTGCCAGCAGCTTACTGGGTGCTTTCGGAATCCACGAGCAGTACTTC
TRBJ1-3 | - | TRBV5-1 | TRBD1 | CASSMDLDRAINTIYF | TGCGCCAGCAGCATGGACCTGGACAGGGCCATAAACACCATATATTTT
TRBJ1-4 | once | TRBV25-1 | - | CASSWTAGEKLFF | TGTGCCAGCAGTTGGACAGCGGGTGAAAAACTGTTTTTT
TRBJ1-2 | once | TRBV29-1 | - | CSVYSPLNYGYTF | TGCAGCGTCTATTCTCCACTCAACTATGGCTACACCTTC
TRBJ2-7 | - | TRBV18 | TRBD1 | CASSPSGQNYEQYF | TGTGCCAGCTCACCCTCGGGACAGAACTACGAGCAGTACTTC
TRBJ2-5 | - | TRBV28 | - | CASSWPGTQYF | TGTGCCAGCAGTTGGCCCGGGACCCAGTACTTC
TRBJ1-4 | - | TRBV24-1 | TRBD1 | CATWPGQYNEKLFF | TGTGCCACCTGGCCGGGACAGTATAATGAAAAACTGTTTTTT
TRBJ1-5 | - | TRBV28 | - | CASSLSHVRPQHF | TGTGCCAGCAGTTTATCCCACGTAAGGCCCCAGCATTTT
TRBJ1-2 | - | TRBV19 | - | CASRMDLANYGYTF | TGTGCCAGTAGGATGGACCTAGCCAACTATGGCTACACCTTC
TRBJ1-4 | - | TRBV5-6 | - | CASSLGTVANEKLFF | TGTGCCAGCAGCTTGGGAACGGTTGCTAATGAAAAACTGTTTTTT
TRBJ2-5 | - | TRBV3-1/TRBV3-2 | TRBD1 | CASSQDWTGEETQYF | TGTGCCAGCAGCCAAGATTGGACAGGGGAAGAGACCCAGTACTTC
TRBJ1-5 | - | TRBV18 | - | CASSPTLTGTGHQPQHF | TGTGCCAGCTCCCCTACCTTAACAGGTACTGGGCATCAGCCCCAGCATTTT
TRBJ2-7 | - | TRBV6-5 | - | CASSYSPQGIGEQYF | TGTGCCAGCAGTTACTCGCCCCAGGGGATAGGCGAGCAGTACTTC
TRBJ2-1 | - | TRBV27 | - | CASSSSAGRYNEQFF | TGTGCCAGCAGTTCGTCGGCAGGGCGATACAATGAGCAGTTCTTC
TRBJ1-1 | - | TRBV28 | - | CASSLGGARTEAFF | TGTGCCAGCAGTTTAGGGGGCGCAAGGACTGAAGCTTTCTTT
TRBJ1-4 | - | TRBV2 | TRBD1 | CASPRDRGEKLFF | TGTGCCAGCCCCCGGGACAGAGGGGAAAAACTGTTTTTT
TRBJ1-2 | few | TRBV6-5 | - | CASSPSKNYGYTF | TGTGCCAGCAGCCCCTCTAAGAACTATGGCTACACCTTC
TRBJ2-7 | - | TRBV7-2 | TRBD2 | CASSSPGLLSYEQYF | TGTGCCAGCAGCTCTCCGGGACTACTGTCCTACGAGCAGTACTTC
TRBJ2-7 | - | TRBV27 | - | CASRTNLGLDAYEQYF | TGTGCCAGCAGGACGAACCTGGGACTGGACGCCTACGAGCAGTACTTC
TRBJ1-2 | - | TRBV5-4 | - | CASSSVGDGYTF | TGTGCCAGCAGCTCAGTTGGGGATGGCTACACCTTC
TRBJ1-3 | - | TRBV4-3 | - | CASSRQQGTGNTIYF | TGCGCCAGCAGCCGACAACAGGGTACTGGAAACACCATATATTTT
TRBJ1-4 | - | TRBV10-3 | - | CATRLTHDNEKLFF | TGTGCCACCCGTTTGACCCACGATAATGAAAAACTGTTTTTT
TRBJ2-1 | once | TRBV7-7 | - | CASSLAVGTGSEQFF | TGTGCCAGCAGCTTAGCGGTGGGAACTGGCAGTGAGCAGTTCTTC
TRBJ2-7 | - | TRBV4-1 | TRBD1 | CASSQAGTGFYEQYF | TGCGCCAGCAGCCAAGCCGGGACAGGGTTCTACGAGCAGTACTTC
TRBJ1-1 | - | TRBV30 | - | CAWSVIENTEAFF | TGTGCCTGGAGTGTCATTGAGAACACTGAAGCTTTCTTT
TRBJ1-4 | - | TRBV7-9 | - | CASSLRQTNEKLFF | TGTGCCAGCAGCTTGAGACAGACCAATGAAAAACTGTTTTTT